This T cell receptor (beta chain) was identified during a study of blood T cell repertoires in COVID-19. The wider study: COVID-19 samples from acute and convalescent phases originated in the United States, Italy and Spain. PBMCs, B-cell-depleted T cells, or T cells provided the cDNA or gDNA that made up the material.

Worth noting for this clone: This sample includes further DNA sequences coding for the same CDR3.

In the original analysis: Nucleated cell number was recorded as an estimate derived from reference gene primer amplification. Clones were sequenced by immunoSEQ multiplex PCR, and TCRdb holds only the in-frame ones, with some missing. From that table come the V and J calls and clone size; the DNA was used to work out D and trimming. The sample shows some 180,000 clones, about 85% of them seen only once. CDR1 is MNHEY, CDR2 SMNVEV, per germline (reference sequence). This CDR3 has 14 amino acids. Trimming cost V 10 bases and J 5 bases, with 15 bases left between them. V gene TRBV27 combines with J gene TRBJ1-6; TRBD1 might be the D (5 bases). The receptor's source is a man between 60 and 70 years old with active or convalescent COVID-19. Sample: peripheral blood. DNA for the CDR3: TGTGCCACCCGGGGGGGATCTAATAATTCACCCCTCCACTTT. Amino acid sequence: CATRGGSNNSPLHF.